This TCR beta chain was sequenced during a study of blood T cell repertoires in COVID-19 (dated by TCRdb to the early 2020s). Regarding the research as a whole: Samples from collaborators originated in the United States, Italy and Spain and spanned both the acute and convalescent phases of COVID-19. The material from the prospective study consisted of cDNA or gDNA derived from T cells, B-cell-depleted T cells, or PBMCs. The dataset comprised deeply sampled blood TCRbeta repertoires from subjects exposed to, actively infected with, or recovered from COVID-19. A freely available public database, intended as a resource for researchers studying the immune response to SARS-CoV-2, is where the repertoires were released. Samples were obtained from the ongoing ImmuneRACE study (first 160 participants) and from about 1,300 subjects provided by 6 global collaborators. A de-identified subject ID, COVID-19 status, age in years and sex were almost always included in the sample metadata. Where HLA class I and class II types were available, the types were taken from metadata supplied by the sample provider, not from assay-based typing.

The study at large found these results: The amount of clinical and demographic metadata varied by source and participant and was provided uncurated.

To note about this clone: There is no known antigen for this receptor. Qualities for individual bases were not recorded, and no much larger clone is one base off.

TCRbeta CDR3 regions were amplified from genomic DNA by means of the immunoSEQ Assay, a bias-controlled multiplex PCR. The original methods were these. Within the assay, amplification of reference gene primers was used to estimate how many nucleated cells each sample contained. Sequence reads were collapsed and filtered to measure the absolute abundance of every unique TCRbeta CDR3 rearrangement. For each sample, productive Simpson clonality was calculated as the square root of Simpson's diversity index over productive rearrangements. The clones in this table, taken by TCRdb from immuneACCESS, are in-frame only. Not every clone is retained; where verified, under half of the shortfall comes from an unresolved V gene, and the cause of the rest is unknown. V and J calls and clone size are copied from that table; D and trimming were computed from the DNA. Recorded for this sample are about 150,000 clones; 76% of them occurred a single time. Around 4% of the sample rests with the top ten.

CDR1 LGHDT and CDR2 YNNKEL are derived from the germline V gene (reference sequence). Trimmed from V: 3 bases; trimmed from J: 8 bases; junction bases lacking a gene match: 3. The CDR3 contains 15 residues, cysteine and phenylalanine counted. Only the CDR3 DNA is retained, 45 bases long and in frame from the first base. Collaborating institutions collected whole blood in K2EDTA tubes following their own protocols. For TCRbeta analysis, collaborators shipped samples as frozen whole blood, isolated PBMCs, or DNA extracted from either of those sample types. The sequence was collected from a man aged 55 to 69 with acute or convalescent COVID-19. The V gene is TRBV3-1 (or the pseudogene TRBV3-2) and the J gene is TRBJ2-1; 14 central nucleotides agree with TRBD2. Input material: peripheral blood. The nucleotide sequence is given as TGTGCCAGCAGCCAGACTAGCGGGAGGGGGCATGAGCAGTTCTTC. Protein translation: CASSQTSGRGHEQFF.